One sample yielded the 6 T cell receptor beta chains listed below, sequenced in a study of blood T cell repertoires in COVID-19. Some clones are missing from TCRdb's copy, which holds only in-frame ones; the method was immunoSEQ multiplex PCR. This sample has under 450,000 clones, with approximately 86% found just once. The source material was peripheral blood. Source of these receptors: a woman aged 60-75 years with COVID-19, enrolled during active disease.

The rearrangement joins TRBV21-1 to TRBJ1-1. TRBV21-1 is designated a pseudogene. The CDR3 runs 18 residues. CDR3 nucleotide sequence: TGTGCCAGCAGCAAAGGGAGGCAGTGGAGGGTTTCAGACACTGAAGCTTTCTTT. This translates into CASSKGRQWRVSDTEAFF.

The chain links TRBV6-1 to TRBJ2-7; 8 nucleotides match TRBD1. V trimming: 4 bases; J trimming: 2 bases; junction bases outside the gene matches: 1. CDR1 MNHNS and CDR2 SASEGT come from the germline V gene. The CDR3 runs to 13 residues. The CDR3: CASSGQGTYEQYF. CDR3 DNA sequence: TGTGCCAGCAGTGGACAGGGGACCTACGAGCAGTACTTC.

The rearrangement joins TRBV7-9 to TRBJ1-3, with D possibly TRBD1 on 6 matching bases. The CDR3 length is 18 residues. The ends were cut back, 0 bases at V and 0 bases at J, with 15 bases in the middle. The germline V gene has CDR1 SEHNR and CDR2 FQNEAQ (reference sequence). The CDR3 DNA is TGTGCCAGCAGCTTAGCGGGACAATCGGCCGGCTCTGGAAACACCATATATTTT. Translated: CASSLAGQSAGSGNTIYF.

The CDR3 protein is CASSPLGGLDNEQFF. CDR3 sequence (DNA): TGTGCCAGCAGCCCGTTGGGGGGGCTAGACAATGAGCAGTTCTTC. The chain employs TRBV3-1 (or the pseudogene TRBV3-2) and TRBJ2-1; D is perhaps TRBD2 (7 bases). Trimming cost V 4 bases and J 5 bases, with 15 bases left between them. This CDR3 spans 15 amino acids. Germline CDR1 and CDR2: LGHDT and YNNKEL (reference sequence).

V and J are TRBV24-1 and TRBJ2-1, with D perhaps matching TRBD1 (6 bases). This CDR3 spans 13 amino acids. V lost 3 bases, J lost 8 bases, and 10 bases lay in between. Germline CDR1 is KGHDR and CDR2 is SFDVKD. CDR3 nucleotides: TGTGCCACCAGTGATCAGGGGAAGGATGAGCAGTTCTTC. Its translation is CATSDQGKDEQFF.

In this sample, this clone turned up a few times. The gene calls are TRBV3-1 (or the pseudogene TRBV3-2) and TRBJ2-1; 13 nucleotides agree with TRBD2. V lost 5 bases to trimming and J lost 8 bases; unmatched junction nucleotides: 3. Germline-derived CDR1 and CDR2 are LGHDT and YNNKEL (reference sequence). The CDR3 sequence is 14 residues long. CDR3 residues: CASSRLAGGDEQFF. DNA for the CDR3: TGTGCCAGCAGCAGACTAGCGGGGGGCGATGAGCAGTTCTTC.